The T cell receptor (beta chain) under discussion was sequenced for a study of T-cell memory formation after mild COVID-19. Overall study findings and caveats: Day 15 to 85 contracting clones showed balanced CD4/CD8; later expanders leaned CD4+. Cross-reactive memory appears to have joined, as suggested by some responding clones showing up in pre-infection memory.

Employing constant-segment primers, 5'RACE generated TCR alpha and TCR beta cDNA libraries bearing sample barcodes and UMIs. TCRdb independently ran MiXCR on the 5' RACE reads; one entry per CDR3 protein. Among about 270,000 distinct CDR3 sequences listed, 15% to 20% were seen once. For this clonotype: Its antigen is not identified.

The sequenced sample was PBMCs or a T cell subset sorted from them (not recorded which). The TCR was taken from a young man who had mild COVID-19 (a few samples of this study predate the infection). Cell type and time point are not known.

The CDR3 DNA sequence: TGCAGCGTTGACGATCCGGATACGCAGTATTTT. This translates into CSVDDPDTQYF. The V call is TRBV29-1, the J call TRBJ2-3; D gene ambiguous. Germline-derived CDR1 and CDR2 are SQVTM and ANQGSEA. The V end lost 3 bases, the J end lost 6 bases, and 7 bases lay between the germline ends. The CDR3 spans 11 residues.